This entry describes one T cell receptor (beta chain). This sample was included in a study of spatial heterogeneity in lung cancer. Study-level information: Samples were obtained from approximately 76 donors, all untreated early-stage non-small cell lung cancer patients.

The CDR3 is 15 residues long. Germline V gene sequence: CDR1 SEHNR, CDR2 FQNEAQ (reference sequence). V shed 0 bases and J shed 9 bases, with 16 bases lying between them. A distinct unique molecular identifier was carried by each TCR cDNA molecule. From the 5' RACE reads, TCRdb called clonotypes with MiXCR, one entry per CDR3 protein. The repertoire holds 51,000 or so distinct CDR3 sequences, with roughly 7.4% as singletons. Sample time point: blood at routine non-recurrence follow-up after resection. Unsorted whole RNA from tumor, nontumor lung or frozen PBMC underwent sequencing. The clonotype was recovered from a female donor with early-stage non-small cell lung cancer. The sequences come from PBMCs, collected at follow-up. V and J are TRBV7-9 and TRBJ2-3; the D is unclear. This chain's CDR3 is CASSLALLGSYTQYF. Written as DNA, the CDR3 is TGTGCCAGCAGCTTAGCTCTTCTAGGGTCATACACGCAGTATTTT. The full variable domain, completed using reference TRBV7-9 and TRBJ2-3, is DTGVSQNPRHKITKRGQNVTFRCDPISEHNRLYWYRQTLGQGPEFLTYFQNEAQLEKSRLLSDRFSAERPKGSFSTLEIQRTEQGDSAMYLCASSLALLGSYTQYFGPGTRLTVL.